The clone carrying this T cell receptor (beta chain) was observed a few times. Its antigen is unknown. Assay: immunoSEQ multiplex PCR; the TCRdb copy retains only in-frame clones and omits some. The table lists 150,000 to 200,000 clones, more than 70% of them singletons. These data belong to a study of cytomegalovirus exposure and HLA in healthy donors. General study points: Some TCR beta chains (roughly 160 of them) were listed as cytomegalovirus-associated.

The CDR3 extends over 15 amino acids. The V end was cut by 4 bases, the J end by 2 bases, with 13 bases between. Germline V gene lookup returns CDR1 SNHLY and CDR2 FYNNEI. The receptor was isolated from a man aged 25 to 40 in good health and CMV-seropositive. The chain links TRBV2 to TRBJ2-3, with a possible D match to TRBD2 (5 bases). Specimen: PBMCs. CDR3 region: CASSGSEVNTDTQYF. CDR3 in DNA: TGTGCCAGCAGTGGGTCGGAGGTGAACACAGATACGCAGTATTTT.